This TCR beta chain emerged from a study of T cell repertoires in cytomegalovirus infection. Study in general: Evidence of both CMV infection and a matching HLA type came from public TCR beta signatures. Whole-study findings and limits: There were carriers of CMV plus the relevant HLA, and cumulative public TCR beta family frequency identified them. HLA-C-restricted CMV clonotypes gave the most frequent clonotype in two of eight donors.

As concerns this clonotype: Antigen unknown.

This CDR3 is built from 14 residues. V lost 4 bases to trimming and J lost 2 bases, with 8 bases between them. TCRdb independently ran MiXCR on the reads; one entry per CDR3 protein. The table records around 430,000 distinct CDR3 sequences, about 39% of them present only once. The sequence came from a human donor in good health (CMV status not recorded). Some clones in this sample may be carry-over from other donors' samples. V gene TRBV12-3 or TRBV12-4 combines with J gene TRBJ2-2, with a weak D call TRBD2 (5 bases). The input for sequencing was cultured PBMCs, taken from culture after CMV antigen stimulation. For the CDR3, the DNA is TGTGCCAGCAGTTATGACTACAACACCGGGGAGCTGTTTTTT. It translates to CASSYDYNTGELFF.